Listed below are T cell receptor beta chains from one sample, sequenced in a study of blood T cell repertoires in COVID-19. Repertoires were generated with immunoSEQ multiplex PCR, while TCRdb's copy carries only in-frame clones and drops some. The sample has over 100,000 clones, about four fifths seen once; the top ten hold 4% to 5.5%. Sequenced input: peripheral blood. These receptors all stem from a man aged 55 to 70 with acute or convalescent COVID-19. CDR3s include the opening cysteine and the closing phenylalanine or tryptophan. Each record gives: clone size, J gene, V gene, D gene, CDR3 protein, CDR3 DNA. A D gene is named only where the DNA matches it firmly. Size is stated for part of the rows, as once, few or many counts, or as a class when the clone is expanded.

. TRBJ1-2 TRBV5-8 . CASSLVAANYGYTF TGTGCCAGCAGCTTGGTGGCCGCTAACTATGGCTACACCTTC
. TRBJ1-1 TRBV18 . CASSPTGPLEAFF TGTGCCAGCTCACCGACAGGACCTCTTGAAGCTTTCTTT
. TRBJ2-1 TRBV20-1 . CSARLAEQFF TGCAGTGCTAGGCTAGCGGAGCAGTTCTTC
. TRBJ1-1 TRBV10-1 TRBD1 CASSQRDRAILNTEAFF TGCGCCAGCAGTCAACGGGACAGGGCGATTTTGAACACTGAAGCTTTCTTT
. TRBJ2-7 TRBV29-1 . CSVTSSYEQYF TGCAGCGTTACTAGTTCCTACGAGCAGTACTTC
. TRBJ1-1 TRBV19 . CASSVNREPHRMNTEAFF TGTGCCAGTAGTGTAAACAGGGAGCCCCACCGCATGAACACTGAAGCTTTCTTT
. TRBJ1-5 TRBV18 . CASSPLTGNQPQHF TGTGCCAGCTCACCCCTGACGGGGAATCAGCCCCAGCATTTT
. TRBJ1-5 TRBV19 TRBD1 CASSPRDSSNQPQHF TGTGCCAGTAGTCCCCGGGACAGTTCGAATCAGCCCCAGCATTTT
. TRBJ1-5 TRBV5-1 . CASSLGANQPQHF TGCGCCAGCAGCTTAGGAGCCAATCAGCCCCAGCATTTT
. TRBJ1-1 TRBV29-1 . CSVSLQGGNTEAFF TGCAGCGTTTCCCTACAGGGCGGGAACACTGAAGCTTTCTTT
. TRBJ2-5 TRBV29-1 TRBD2 CSASSGRARETQYF TGCAGCGCAAGTAGCGGGAGGGCCCGTGAGACCCAGTACTTC
medium-sized TRBJ2-7 TRBV2 . CASSKRQAAYEQYF TGTGCCAGCAGTAAACGACAGGCAGCCTACGAGCAGTACTTC
once TRBJ1-3 TRBV7-8 TRBD1 CASSLGTGNHGNTIYF TGTGCCAGCAGCTTAGGGACAGGCAATCATGGAAACACCATATATTTT
. TRBJ1-1 TRBV18 . CASSPTGLTEAFF TGTGCCAGCTCACCGACAGGATTGACAGAAGCTTTCTTT
. TRBJ2-7 TRBV7-9 . CASSPPVHSSYEQYF TGTGCCAGCAGCCCACCCGTGCACAGCTCCTACGAGCAGTACTTC
few TRBJ2-3 TRBV28 TRBD2 CASSQLAGGRNTQYF TGTGCCAGCAGTCAACTAGCGGGGGGGCGAAATACGCAGTATTTT
few TRBJ1-1 TRBV7-9 . CASSLEQGRTFF TGTGCCAGCAGCTTAGAACAGGGAAGAACTTTCTTT
. TRBJ2-2 TRBV5-1 TRBD1 CASSPGQGATGELFF TGCGCCAGCAGCCCGGGACAGGGGGCCACCGGGGAGCTGTTTTTT
. TRBJ2-7 TRBV7-8 TRBD1 CASSWDRAYEQYF TGTGCCAGCAGTTGGGACAGGGCCTACGAGCAGTACTTC
. TRBJ1-2 TRBV11-1 TRBD1 CASSSTGTGYTF TGTGCCAGCAGCTCGACAGGGACGGGCTACACCTTC
. TRBJ2-6 TRBV7-2 . CASSQGSGANVLTF TGTGCCAGCAGCCAGGGGTCTGGGGCCAACGTCCTGACTTTC
few TRBJ1-4 TRBV5-4 TRBD1 CASSLGAGGIEKLFF TGTGCCAGCAGCTTGGGAGCAGGGGGCATAGAAAAACTGTTTTTT
. TRBJ1-1 TRBV6-5 TRBD1 CATRTGQSLNTEAFF TGTGCCACCCGGACGGGACAGAGTTTGAACACTGAAGCTTTCTTT
. TRBJ2-7 TRBV29-1 TRBD1 CSVAGQGIQAYEQYF TGCAGCGTTGCCGGACAGGGCATTCAGGCCTACGAGCAGTACTTC
. TRBJ2-3 TRBV7-9 TRBD2 CASSSGRPSTDTQYF TGTGCCAGCAGTAGCGGGAGGCCTAGCACAGATACGCAGTATTTT
few TRBJ2-1 TRBV7-8 TRBD2 CASSQRGLAARSSYNEQFF TGTGCCAGCAGCCAGAGAGGGCTAGCGGCTCGGAGCTCCTACAATGAGCAGTTCTTC
. TRBJ2-5 TRBV15 . CATSRDRQGQETQYF TGTGCCACCAGCAGAGATCGGCAGGGTCAGGAGACCCAGTACTTC
. TRBJ2-7 TRBV7-9 TRBD2 CASSAIRGGRSGSSYEQYF TGTGCCAGCAGCGCCATCAGAGGGGGGAGGAGCGGGAGCAGTTACGAGCAGTACTTC
. TRBJ1-1 TRBV7-2 . CASSPLGQTVGAFF TGTGCCAGCAGCCCACTGGGACAAACGGTAGGGGCTTTCTTT
. TRBJ1-1 TRBV2 TRBD1 CASRVTGDRGEAFF TGTGCCAGCAGGGTAACAGGGGATCGTGGTGAAGCTTTCTTT
. TRBJ1-1 TRBV27 TRBD1 CASSPWTGDAGTEAFF TGTGCCAGCAGTCCCTGGACAGGGGATGCGGGAACTGAAGCTTTCTTT
. TRBJ1-1 TRBV6-2/TRBV6-3 . CASSSVGRGGTEAFF TGTGCCAGCAGTTCTGTCGGGCGGGGAGGTACTGAAGCTTTCTTT
. TRBJ2-1 TRBV5-1 . CASSFSGQNEQFF TGCGCCAGCAGCTTCAGCGGCCAGAATGAGCAGTTCTTC
. TRBJ1-2 TRBV2 . CASSSPVYYGYTF TGTGCCAGCAGTTCCCCGGTGTACTATGGCTACACCTTC
once TRBJ2-2 TRBV11-2 TRBD2 CASSPGASGSGVGELFF TGTGCCAGCAGCCCCGGGGCTAGCGGGAGCGGGGTCGGGGAGCTGTTTTTT
few TRBJ2-7 TRBV18 . CASSPTGYEQYF TGTGCCAGCTCCCCCACAGGCTACGAGCAGTACTTC
. TRBJ1-4 TRBV3-1/TRBV3-2 TRBD1 CASSPRDRGLPAELFF TGTGCCAGCAGCCCGAGGGACAGGGGGCTGCCAGCGGAACTGTTTTTT
. TRBJ1-3 TRBV9 . CASSLGGSRSGNTIYF TGTGCCAGCAGCCTTGGGGGGAGTAGGTCTGGAAACACCATATATTTT
. TRBJ1-3 TRBV5-6 TRBD1 CASSLGQGARNTIYF TGTGCCAGCAGCTTGGGACAGGGGGCTAGAAACACCATATATTTT
few TRBJ1-5 TRBV5-1 . CASSVGTADQPQHF TGCGCCAGCAGCGTAGGGACTGCCGATCAGCCCCAGCATTTT
. TRBJ1-2 TRBV5-6 TRBD1 CASSQTGGARGYTF TGTGCCAGCAGCCAAACAGGGGGCGCGAGGGGCTACACCTTC
. TRBJ2-2 TRBV7-3 TRBD2 CASSPGREISGELFF TGTGCCAGCAGTCCGGGGCGGGAGATCAGCGGGGAGCTGTTTTTT
. TRBJ2-7 TRBV7-2 TRBD2 CASSLSGNPLEQYF TGTGCCAGCAGCTTAAGCGGGAATCCCCTCGAGCAGTACTTC
. TRBJ2-3 TRBV6-5 TRBD1 CASLRQGPDTQYF TGTGCCAGCCTCAGACAGGGTCCAGATACGCAGTATTTT
. TRBJ1-2 TRBV3-1/TRBV3-2 TRBD1 CASSPSDRRSYGYTF TGTGCCAGCAGCCCGTCGGACAGGCGGAGCTATGGCTACACCTTC
. TRBJ1-6 TRBV30 . CAWSTGSPLHF TGTGCCTGGAGTACGGGATCACCCCTCCACTTT
few TRBJ2-1 TRBV9 . CASSVAQESSYNEQFF TGTGCCAGCAGCGTAGCCCAGGAAAGCTCCTACAATGAGCAGTTCTTC
. TRBJ1-5 TRBV28 . CASSLTGPADQPQHF TGTGCCAGCAGCCTGACAGGTCCCGCAGATCAGCCCCAGCATTTT
. TRBJ1-2 TRBV3-1/TRBV3-2 TRBD1 CASSQGQGTGYTF TGTGCCAGCAGCCAAGGACAGGGCACTGGCTACACCTTC
. TRBJ2-1 TRBV7-9 TRBD2 CASSQTRGGRNEQFF TGTGCCAGCAGCCAGACCCGGGGGGGCCGGAATGAGCAGTTCTTC
. TRBJ2-1 TRBV7-9 . CASMGGLYQNNEQFF TGTGCCAGCATGGGTGGGCTATATCAGAACAATGAGCAGTTCTTC
. TRBJ2-2 TRBV5-1 . CASTLPGRDLTGELFF TGCGCCAGCACCCTACCGGGGCGGGATTTGACCGGGGAGCTGTTTTTT